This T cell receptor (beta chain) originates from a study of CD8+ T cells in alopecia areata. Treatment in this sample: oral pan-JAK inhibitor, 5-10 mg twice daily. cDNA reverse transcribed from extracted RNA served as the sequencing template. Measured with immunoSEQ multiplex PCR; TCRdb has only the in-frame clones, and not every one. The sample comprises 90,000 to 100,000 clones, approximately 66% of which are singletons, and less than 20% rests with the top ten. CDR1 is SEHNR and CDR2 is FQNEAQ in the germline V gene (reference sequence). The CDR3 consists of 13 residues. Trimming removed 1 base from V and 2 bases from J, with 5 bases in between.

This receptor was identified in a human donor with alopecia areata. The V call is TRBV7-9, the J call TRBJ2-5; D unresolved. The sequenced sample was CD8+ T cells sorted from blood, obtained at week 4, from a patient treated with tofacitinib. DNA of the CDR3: TGTGCCAGCAGCTTAGTACAGCAAGAGACCCAGTACTTC. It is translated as CASSLVQQETQYF.